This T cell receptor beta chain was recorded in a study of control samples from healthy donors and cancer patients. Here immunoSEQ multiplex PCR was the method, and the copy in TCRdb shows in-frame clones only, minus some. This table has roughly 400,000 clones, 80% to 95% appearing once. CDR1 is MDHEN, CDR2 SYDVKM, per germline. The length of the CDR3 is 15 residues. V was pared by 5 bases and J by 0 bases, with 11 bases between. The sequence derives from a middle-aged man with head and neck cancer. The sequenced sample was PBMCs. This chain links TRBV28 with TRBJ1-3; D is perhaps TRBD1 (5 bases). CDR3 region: CASSGDGLSGNTIYF. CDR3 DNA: TGTGCCAGCAGTGGGGACGGCCTCTCTGGAAACACCATATATTTT.